The 29 T cell receptor beta chains below come from one sample, sequenced in a study of T cells after yellow fever vaccination. TCRdb recomputed calls from the 5' RACE reads with MiXCR, one row per CDR3 protein. The sample contains under 150,000 distinct CDR3 sequences, 7.7% of which appear only once. The specimen was CD4+ T cells sorted from PBMCs, collected 5 days after the yellow fever booster vaccination. The source is a man aged 30 to 39 who received the YFV17D yellow fever vaccine.

This clonotype was seen repeatedly, ten times or more. The J gene is TRBJ2-7, the V gene TRBV20-1, with D hard to call. This CDR3 is built from 11 residues. Trimming cost V 5 bases and J 4 bases, with 9 bases left between them. Germline CDR1 DFQATT, CDR2 SNEGSKA (reference sequence). CDR3 sequence reads: CSAPMGYEQYF. DNA for the CDR3: TGCAGTGCTCCGATGGGATACGAGCAGTACTTC.

J is TRBJ1-5 and V is TRBV29-1, with 7 nucleotides matching TRBD1. V trimming: 4 bases; J trimming: 1 base; junction bases outside the gene matches: 1. There are 13 residues in the CDR3. Germline lookup yields CDR1 SQVTM and CDR2 ANQGSEA. The CDR3 DNA is TGCAGCGTTGTACAGGGGAGCAATCAGCCCCAGCATTTT. Translation gives CSVVQGSNQPQHF.

A few counts support this clonotype. This chain joins TRBV11-2 and TRBJ2-7; 8 bases align to TRBD2. V shed 4 bases, J shed 9 bases, and the junction held 8 bases outside the gene matches. The CDR3 sequence is 13 residues long. Germline values: CDR1 SGHAT, CDR2 FQNNGV. CDR3 sequence reads: CASSSTSDTRQYF. As DNA, the CDR3 is TGTGCCAGCAGCTCGACTAGCGATACGAGGCAGTACTTC.

This clonotype has just a few counts. The V and J genes are TRBV7-2 and TRBJ2-3; D perhaps matches TRBD2 (5 bases). The V gene lost 4 bases and the J gene lost 6 bases, with 8 bases spanning the gap. The germline gives CDR1 SGHTA, CDR2 FQGNSA. The CDR3 totals 12 residues. The chain's CDR3 is CASSSSMDTQYF. The CDR3 region has the DNA TGTGCCAGCAGCTCTAGCATGGATACGCAGTATTTT.

This clonotype was recorded many times. The chain joins TRBV5-1 to TRBJ1-1; D gene ambiguous. There are 13 residues in the CDR3. V shed 0 bases and J shed 2 bases, with 5 bases lying between them. Germline CDR1 is SGHRS and CDR2 is YFSETQ. The CDR3 region has the DNA TGCGCCAGCAGCTTGGGCGTAAACACTGAAGCTTTCTTT. Its translation: CASSLGVNTEAFF.

Note on this clonotype: Its ends do not fully match the called genes, so a read error is possible. The chain employs TRBV7-2 and TRBJ2-1; 7 nucleotides align to TRBD1. The CDR3 covers 16 residues. Per the germline V gene, CDR1 is SGHTA and CDR2 is FQGNSA. CDR3: CGSSQNRGRVIREQFF. The DNA of the CDR3 is TGTGGCAGCAGCCAAAACAGGGGCCGCGTCATAAGGGAGCAGTTCTTC.

Many counts were recorded for this clonotype. The chain is built from TRBV6-6 and TRBJ2-5, with 7 bases lining up with TRBD1. Germline V lookup: CDR1 MNHNY, CDR2 SVGAGI (reference sequence). The ends lost 7 bases at V and 5 bases at J; junction bases unmatched: 7. The CDR3 loop spans 13 amino acids. The CDR3 sequence is CASNTQGRETQYF. In DNA form, the CDR3 reads TGTGCCAGCAATACACAGGGGCGGGAGACCCAGTACTTC.

This clonotype was observed many times. The chain combines TRBV5-6 with TRBJ1-2; tentative D call: TRBD1 (6 bases). Germline loops: CDR1 SGHDT, CDR2 YYEEEE. This CDR3 has 16 amino acids. Trimming shortened V by 5 bases and J by 8 bases, and 25 bases separated the two germline ends. The CDR3 sequence is CASSGTDRPLLAGYTF. CDR3 coding DNA: TGTGCCAGCAGTGGAACGGACAGACCTCTATTAGCCGGCTACACCTTC.

This clonotype was found many times. The rearrangement joins TRBV20-1 to TRBJ2-1; 16 positions match TRBD2. Germline loops: CDR1 DFQATT, CDR2 SNEGSKA (reference sequence). V lost 4 bases, J lost 0 bases, and 6 bases stayed unmatched. The CDR3 is 18 amino acids. CDR3 nucleotide sequence: TGCAGTGCTACGGGACTAGCGGGAGGGCGAAGCTCCTACAATGAGCAGTTCTTC. It is translated as CSATGLAGGRSSYNEQFF.

To note about this clonotype: Since a much larger clone is just one base distant, this may be a read error. For the CDR3, the DNA is TGTGCCAGCAGACGGCCAGGGCGTCTGGACAAGCAGTACTTC. It is translated as CASRRPGRLDKQYF. The chain uses TRBV27 and TRBJ2-7; D might be TRBD1 (5 bases). Germline V gene sequence: CDR1 MNHEY, CDR2 SMNVEV (reference sequence). Trimming took off 6 bases at V and 8 bases at J, with 20 bases between the two ends. The CDR3 has 14 amino acids.

This clonotype was recorded at least ten times. The chain links TRBV2 to TRBJ1-5; 8 nucleotides match TRBD1. V lost 4 bases to trimming and J lost 7 bases; unmatched junction nucleotides: 15. CDR1 SNHLY and CDR2 FYNNEI come from the germline V gene. The CDR3 runs 17 residues. CDR3 bases: TGTGCCAGCAGTGCGGAACCAGGGGGCGCGACGGGACAGCCCCAGCATTTT. Its translation: CASSAEPGGATGQPQHF.

This clonotype has at least ten counts. This chain uses TRBV7-2 with TRBJ2-2; 9 bases agree with TRBD1. Unmatched junction bases numbered 11, after V lost 4 bases and J lost 8 bases. Germline-derived CDR1 and CDR2 are SGHTA and FQGNSA. CDR3 length: 16 residues. In DNA, the CDR3 is TGTGCCAGCAGCTCGCGTCGGGACAGGGTTCCGGGGGAGCTGTTTTTT. This encodes CASSSRRDRVPGELFF.

This clonotype was counted a few times. The genes are TRBV19 and TRBJ2-7; 9 bases are a match to TRBD1. The V gene end was trimmed by 6 bases and the J gene end by 3 bases; junction bases not matched to a gene: 12. Looked up from germline, CDR1 is LNHDA and CDR2 is SQIVND (reference sequence). The CDR3 spans 16 residues. CDR3 residues: CASSLSTGTGSYEQYF. The CDR3 coding sequence is TGTGCCAGTAGCCTCTCTACCGGGACAGGGAGCTACGAGCAGTACTTC.

This clonotype was observed many times. V and J are TRBV10-2 and TRBJ2-1, with D uncertain. CDR3 length equals 13 residues. CDR1 and CDR2 from the germline V gene are WSHSY and SAAADI. V was cut by 7 bases and J by 8 bases, with 15 bases left in between. The CDR3 DNA is TGCGCCAGCAAATCCCACCGCGCGCATGAGCAGTTCTTC. As protein: CASKSHRAHEQFF.

The chain joins TRBV11-2 to TRBJ2-5; 7 bases line up with TRBD1. Germline V lookup: CDR1 SGHAT, CDR2 FQNNGV. V shed 8 bases and J 2 bases; nucleotides not matched to a gene: 8. The length of the CDR3 is 14 residues. This CDR3 reads CASGWGQRQETQYF. The CDR3 DNA follows: TGTGCCAGCGGATGGGGACAGAGACAAGAGACCCAGTACTTC. The whole variable domain, remainder taken from reference TRBV11-2 and TRBJ2-5, is EAGVAQSPRYKIIEKRQSVAFWCNPISGHATLYWYQQILGQGPKLLIQFQNNGVVDDSQLPKDRFSAERLKGVDSTLKIQPAKLEDSAVYLCASGWGQRQETQYFGPGTRLLVL.

This clonotype appeared once. The rearrangement uses TRBV20-1 and TRBJ2-3; TRBD1 or TRBD2 may be the D gene (7 bases each). Germline V gene lookup returns CDR1 DFQATT and CDR2 SNEGSKA (reference sequence). The CDR3 spans 15 residues. V shed 2 bases and J shed 4 bases, with 16 bases lying between them. The CDR3: CSARRSQGGADTQYF. CDR3 in DNA: TGCAGTGCTAGACGGTCCCAGGGGGGGGCAGATACGCAGTATTTT.

This clonotype was counted ten times or more. The gene calls are TRBV24-1 and TRBJ2-7, with 14 bases that match TRBD2. Looked up from germline, CDR1 is KGHDR and CDR2 is SFDVKD. Germline trimming cut 3 bases from V and 5 bases from J; bases unmatched to any gene: 11. This CDR3 has 18 residues. DNA for the CDR3: TGTGCCACCAGTGATACCGGGGGGACTAGCGGGAGAGTCCACGAGCAGTACTTC. Translation gives CATSDTGGTSGRVHEQYF.

This clonotype has at least ten counts. V gene TRBV5-1 combines with J gene TRBJ2-2, with D possibly matching TRBD2 (5 bases). Trimming stripped 3 bases from V and 3 bases from J, with 9 bases between. The CDR3 has 14 residues. Germline assignment: CDR1 SGHRS and CDR2 YFSETQ. CDR3: CASSSDGDTGELFF. In nucleotides, the CDR3 is TGCGCCAGCAGCTCCGACGGGGACACCGGGGAGCTGTTTTTT.

About this clonotype itself: A read error may explain this, as a much larger clone is one base away. The chain couples TRBV7-9 to TRBJ2-7; the match to TRBD1 covers 7 bases. This CDR3 is 12 amino acids long. Germline V gene lookup returns CDR1 SEHNR and CDR2 FQNEAQ (reference sequence). Losses at the gene ends were 5 bases for V and 8 bases for J; bases not matched to a gene: 6. In nucleotides, the CDR3 is TGTGCCAGCAGCAGGGACAGTGGACAGCAGTACTTC. It specifies CASSRDSGQQYF.

This clonotype was counted at least ten times. The chain joins TRBV20-1 to TRBJ1-6, with 8 bases that match TRBD1. CDR1 is DFQATT and CDR2 is SNEGSKA in the germline V gene (reference sequence). The CDR3 length is 14 residues. Unmatched junction bases numbered 8, after V lost 3 bases and J lost 10 bases. CDR3: CSASMQGAWSPLHF. DNA of the CDR3: TGCAGTGCTAGTATGCAGGGGGCTTGGTCACCCCTCCACTTT.

In its sample, this clonotype was seen many times. The chain couples TRBV20-1 to TRBJ1-5; possible D gene TRBD1, 6 bases. Trimming cost V 6 bases and J 0 bases, with 18 bases left between them. Germline values: CDR1 DFQATT, CDR2 SNEGSKA (reference sequence). The CDR3 spans 16 residues. In nucleotides, the CDR3 is TGCAGTGCCACACCTAGACAGGCCTATAGCAATCAGCCCCAGCATTTT. It codes for CSATPRQAYSNQPQHF.

This clonotype was counted many times. CDR3 sequence: CSAPPGGIFSGETQYF. DNA for the CDR3: TGCAGTGCCCCACCCGGTGGGATCTTCAGTGGGGAGACCCAGTACTTC. The chain couples TRBV20-1 to TRBJ2-5; the D is unclear. Trimming took off 6 bases at V and 5 bases at J, with 25 bases between the two ends. The CDR3 is made up of 16 amino acids. Germline V gene data show CDR1 as DFQATT and CDR2 as SNEGSKA (reference sequence).

Many counts were recorded for this clonotype. The chain combines TRBV18 with TRBJ2-1; D is unresolved. Germline CDR1 KGHSH, CDR2 LQKENI. V gave up 2 bases and J gave up 6 bases, with 8 bases separating them. The CDR3 is 13 residues long. The CDR3 spells CASSPSELNEQFF. The CDR3, as DNA: TGTGCCAGCTCACCAAGCGAACTCAATGAGCAGTTCTTC.

The chain joins TRBV11-2 to TRBJ1-1; unclear D gene. The germline V gene has CDR1 SGHAT and CDR2 FQNNGV. Trimming pared 7 bases from V and 0 bases from J, leaving 15 bases between. The CDR3 has 15 amino acids. The CDR3 DNA reads TGTGCCAGCAACTTGGGTCGAGGGCTGAACACTGAAGCTTTCTTT. Translating it yields CASNLGRGLNTEAFF.

There are many counts of this clonotype. This rearrangement joins TRBV11-2 to TRBJ1-2, with D maybe TRBD1 (5 bases). CDR1 and CDR2 (germline): SGHAT, FQNNGV. Between the trimmed V and J ends, which lost 7 bases and 8 bases, there was a span of 29 bases. This CDR3 is 17 amino acids long. CDR3 coding DNA: TGTGCCAGCACCACAATAAGGGGTCCTCACTTTACGTCCGGCTACACCTTC. The encoded protein is CASTTIRGPHFTSGYTF. Complete variable domain (other parts from reference TRBV11-2 and TRBJ1-2): EAGVAQSPRYKIIEKRQSVAFWCNPISGHATLYWYQQILGQGPKLLIQFQNNGVVDDSQLPKDRFSAERLKGVDSTLKIQPAKLEDSAVYLCASTTIRGPHFTSGYTFGSGTRLTVV.

This clonotype was picked up a small number of times. As DNA, the CDR3 is TGTGCCAGCAGTTACCCGCCCGGGACTAGCGGGACATGGGAGACCCAGTACTTC. Translation gives CASSYPPGTSGTWETQYF. V is TRBV12-3 or TRBV12-4 and J is TRBJ2-5; 13 bases match TRBD2. This CDR3 has 18 amino acids. J was trimmed by 5 bases and V by 4 bases; bases with no gene match: 13.

Ten or more counts support this clonotype. The gene calls are TRBV5-4 and TRBJ2-1; TRBD1 matches 8 bases. Germline CDR1 and CDR2: SGHNT and YYREEE (reference sequence). Trimming removed 7 bases from V and 4 bases from J; junction bases left unmatched: 10. The CDR3 contains 15 residues. The CDR3 DNA reads as TGTGCCAGCCGCTCTGGGGGGACAGGTTACAATGAGCAGTTCTTC. Residues: CASRSGGTGYNEQFF.

This clonotype was recorded many times. CDR3 amino acids: CSARDRTAPRQYF. The DNA of the CDR3 is TGCAGTGCTAGAGACCGGACAGCCCCTCGGCAGTACTTC. The chain combines TRBV20-1 with TRBJ2-7; tentatively, D is TRBD1 (6 bases). Between the trimmed V and J ends, which lost 0 bases and 9 bases, there was a span of 15 bases. This CDR3 region has 13 residues. In germline, CDR1 is DFQATT, CDR2 SNEGSKA (reference sequence).

This clonotype has only a few counts. The chain has TRBV19 and TRBJ2-5; D is ambiguous. The CDR3 covers 10 residues. The ends were cut back, 8 bases at V and 7 bases at J, with 8 bases in the middle. Per germline, CDR1 LNHDA and CDR2 SQIVND (reference sequence). The CDR3 sequence: CASGVGTQYF. The DNA of the CDR3 is TGTGCCAGTGGCGTTGGGACCCAGTACTTC.